This T cell receptor beta chain stems from a study of OX40 agonist ivuxolimab in advanced cancers. Study at large: Patients undergoing dose escalation presented with hepatocellular carcinoma, melanoma, renal cell or head and neck cancer. The study, taken as a whole, reports: Both CD4+ and CD8+ T cell populations in blood had undergone clonal expansion by week 6 at 0.1 to 3.0 mg/kg. CD8+ T cells averaged more expanded clones than CD4+.

Repertoires were generated with immunoSEQ multiplex PCR, while TCRdb's copy carries only in-frame clones and drops some. The sample yields 70,000 to 85,000 clones, around 83% seen once. In the case of this clone: Its antigen is unknown.

The CDR3 contains 15 residues. Germline V lookup: CDR1 SQVTM, CDR2 ANQGSEA. V gave up 2 bases and J gave up 2 bases; unmatched junction bases: 8. The rearrangement links TRBV29-1 to TRBJ1-2, with TRBD1 identical over 7 bases. The sample in question was CD4+ or CD8+ T cells sorted from blood, obtained in a trial of the OX40 agonist ivuxolimab. The clonotype comes from an adult with an advanced solid tumor such as melanoma, head and neck, liver or kidney cancer. CDR3: CSVEWQSGGNYGYTF. For the CDR3, the DNA is TGCAGCGTTGAATGGCAGTCAGGGGGAAACTATGGCTACACCTTC.